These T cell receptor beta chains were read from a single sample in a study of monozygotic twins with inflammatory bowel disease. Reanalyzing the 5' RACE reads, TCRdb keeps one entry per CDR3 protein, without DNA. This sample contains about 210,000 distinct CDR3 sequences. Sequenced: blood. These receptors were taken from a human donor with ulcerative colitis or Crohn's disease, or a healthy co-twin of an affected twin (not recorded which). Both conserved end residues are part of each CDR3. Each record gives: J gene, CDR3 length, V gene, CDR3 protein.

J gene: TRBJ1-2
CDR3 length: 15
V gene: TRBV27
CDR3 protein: CASSLRLTGGYGYTF

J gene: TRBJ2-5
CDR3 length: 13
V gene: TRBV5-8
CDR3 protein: CASSLGPFSTQYF

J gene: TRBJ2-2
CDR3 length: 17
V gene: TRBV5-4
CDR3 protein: CASSLPTSGSGSGELFF

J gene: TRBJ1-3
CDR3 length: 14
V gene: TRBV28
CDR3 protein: CASSLTGTPNTIYF

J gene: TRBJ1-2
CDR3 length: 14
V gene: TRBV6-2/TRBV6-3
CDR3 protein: CASSHPQGAPGYTF

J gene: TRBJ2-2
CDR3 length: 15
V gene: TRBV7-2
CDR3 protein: CASSLGTSGTGELFF

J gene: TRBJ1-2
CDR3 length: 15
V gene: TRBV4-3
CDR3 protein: CASSQARTQNYGYTF

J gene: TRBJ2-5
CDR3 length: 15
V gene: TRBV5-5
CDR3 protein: CASSFGVGDQETQYF

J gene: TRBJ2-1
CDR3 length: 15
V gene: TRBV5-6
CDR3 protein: CASSLNRGSYNEQFF

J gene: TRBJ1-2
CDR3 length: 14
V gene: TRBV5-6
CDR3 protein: CASSLQQSNYGYTF

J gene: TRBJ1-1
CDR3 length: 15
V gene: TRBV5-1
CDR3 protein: CASSPGSVMNTEAFF

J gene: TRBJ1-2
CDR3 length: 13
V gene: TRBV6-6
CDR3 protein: CASSYSNGGSYTF

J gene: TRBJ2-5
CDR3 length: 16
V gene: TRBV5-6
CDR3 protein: CASSLAGEVVGETQYF

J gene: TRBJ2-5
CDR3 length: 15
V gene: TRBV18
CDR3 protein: CASSQSTGNQETQYF

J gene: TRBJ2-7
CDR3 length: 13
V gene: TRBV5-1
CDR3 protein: CASSLGGLREQYF

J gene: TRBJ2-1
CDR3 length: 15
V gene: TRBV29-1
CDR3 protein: CSVEDERGAFNEQFF

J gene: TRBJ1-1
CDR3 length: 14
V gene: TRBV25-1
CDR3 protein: CASTPTGGLGEAFF

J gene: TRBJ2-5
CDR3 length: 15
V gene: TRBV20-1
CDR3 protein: CSARATGVISETQYF

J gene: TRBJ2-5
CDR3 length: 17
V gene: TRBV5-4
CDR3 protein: CASSWSSSLLGGETQYF

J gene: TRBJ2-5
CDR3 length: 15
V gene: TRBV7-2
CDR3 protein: CASSSAGQGGETQYF

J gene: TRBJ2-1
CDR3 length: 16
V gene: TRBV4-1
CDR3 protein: CASSQDTQGYYNEQFF

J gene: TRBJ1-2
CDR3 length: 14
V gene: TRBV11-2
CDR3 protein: CASSLDGQLYGYTF

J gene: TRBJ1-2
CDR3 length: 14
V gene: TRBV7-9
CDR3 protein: CASSIRTVGYGYTF

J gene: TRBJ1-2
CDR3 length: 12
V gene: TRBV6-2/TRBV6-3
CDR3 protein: CASSEENYGYTF

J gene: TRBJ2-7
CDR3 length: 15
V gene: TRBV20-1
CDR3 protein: CSAPRLGGRAGEQYF

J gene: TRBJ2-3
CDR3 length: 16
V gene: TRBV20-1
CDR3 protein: CSARTRAGETTDTQYF

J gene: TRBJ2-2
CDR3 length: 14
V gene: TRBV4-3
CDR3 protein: CASSQDWRPGELFF

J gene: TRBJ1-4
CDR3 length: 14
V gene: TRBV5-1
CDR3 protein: CASSLDRGDEKLFF

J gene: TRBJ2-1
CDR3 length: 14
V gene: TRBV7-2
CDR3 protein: CASSLVREGTEQFF

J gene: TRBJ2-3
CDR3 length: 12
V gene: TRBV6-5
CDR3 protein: CASSYTGDTQYF

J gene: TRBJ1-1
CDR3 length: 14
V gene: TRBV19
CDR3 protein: CASSISGMNTEAFF

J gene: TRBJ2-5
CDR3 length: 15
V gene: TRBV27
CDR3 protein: CASSGQGGLQETQYF

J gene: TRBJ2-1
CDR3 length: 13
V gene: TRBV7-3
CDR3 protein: CASSALSSNEQFF

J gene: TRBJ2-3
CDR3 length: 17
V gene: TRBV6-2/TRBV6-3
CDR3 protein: CASSHPGTSGRTDTQYF

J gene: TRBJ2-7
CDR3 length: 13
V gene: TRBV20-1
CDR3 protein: CSARVSGSGEQYF

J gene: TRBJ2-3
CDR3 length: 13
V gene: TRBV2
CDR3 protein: CAGQVRLTDTQYF

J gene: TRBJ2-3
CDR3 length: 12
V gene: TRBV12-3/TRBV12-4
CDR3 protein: CASTPVLNTQYF

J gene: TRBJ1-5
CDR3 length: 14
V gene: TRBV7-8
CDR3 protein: CASSWTDSNQPQHF

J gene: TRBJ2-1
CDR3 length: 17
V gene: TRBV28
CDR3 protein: CASSYPPYNIGYNEQFF

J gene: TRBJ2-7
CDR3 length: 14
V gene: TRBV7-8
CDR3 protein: CACRRGNKVGEQYF

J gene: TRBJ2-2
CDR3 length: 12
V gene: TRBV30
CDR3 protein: CAWSESTGELFF

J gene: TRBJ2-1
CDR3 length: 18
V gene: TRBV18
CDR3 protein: CASSPPDYLGPSYNEQFF

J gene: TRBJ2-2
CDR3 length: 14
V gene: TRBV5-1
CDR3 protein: CASSLESLPGELFF

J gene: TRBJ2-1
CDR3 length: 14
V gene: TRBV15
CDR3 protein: CATQLRTGFNEQFF

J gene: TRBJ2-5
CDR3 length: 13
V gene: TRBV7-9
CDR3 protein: CASSLAPEETQYF

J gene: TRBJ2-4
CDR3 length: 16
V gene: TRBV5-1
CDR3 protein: CASSLPQRETVNIQYF

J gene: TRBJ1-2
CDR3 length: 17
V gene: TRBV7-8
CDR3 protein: CASSLRGGQGALYGYTF

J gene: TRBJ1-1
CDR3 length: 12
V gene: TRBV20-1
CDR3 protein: CSAHQGGTEAFF

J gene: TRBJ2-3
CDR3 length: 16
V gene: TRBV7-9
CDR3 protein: CASSLSPENPTDTQYF

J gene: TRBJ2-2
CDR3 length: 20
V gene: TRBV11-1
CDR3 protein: CASSLLTGTGGKGDTGELFF

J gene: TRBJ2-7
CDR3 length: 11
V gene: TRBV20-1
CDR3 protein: CSAAREYEQYF

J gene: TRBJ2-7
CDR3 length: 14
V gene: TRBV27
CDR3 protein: CASSLKPYSYEQYF